Listed here is a single T cell receptor beta chain. It has no known antigen specificity. Within one base of it there is no much larger clone, and no base qualities were kept. The data were taken from a study of vaccination and CD4 T cells after COVID-19 (dated 2022 in TCRdb). The study in broad terms: Every convalescent patient had a positive nasal swab PCR test for SARS-CoV-2, with mild disease in about nine patients and severe disease in one. The convalescent cohort comprised six males and four females, including two Hispanic individuals, seven Caucasians, two Asians and one multiracial person. Post-COVID blood samples were collected from convalescent patients a median of around 100 days after diagnosis, with a range of about 30 to 161 days. The time from the second vaccine dose to post-vaccine blood sampling had a median of roughly 70 days and ranged from about 12 to 250 days. The cultures were stimulated with overlapping spike peptide pools from SARS-CoV-2 and from the common cold coronaviruses HCoV-NL63, HCoV-OC43 and HCoV-229E. In control cultures, a CEFX viral epitope pool was used as positive control, an HIV-1 Nef peptide pool was used as negative control, or no peptide was added. Participants received two doses of either the Pfizer-BioNTech BNT162b2 vaccine (n=8) or the Moderna mRNA-1273 vaccine (n=2). The spike-specific CD4+ TCR repertoire was compared before and after mRNA vaccination in over nine COVID-19 convalescent patients and a handful of infection-naive healthy vaccine recipients. Study-wide findings and limitations: The study included relatively few convalescent patients and did not analyze early timepoints after natural infection. Although the median number of SARS-CoV-2-reactive clonotypes went up from around 20 after infection to 38 after vaccination, the increase was not significant. Of the vaccine-specific clones found in convalescent patients, nearly all (304 of 307) were mono-reactive for SARS-CoV-2 spike instead of being cross-reactive with common cold coronaviruses. In convalescent patients, a median roughly 85% of post-vaccine SARS-CoV-2-reactive clones were detected only after vaccination, suggesting vaccine-specific priming.

To prepare the library, PCR was applied. At the Johns Hopkins FTIC core, DNA from the cultured CD4+ T cells underwent TCR sequencing with the Oncomine TCR Beta short-read assay. The QIAamp micro DNA kit was used to extract genomic DNA from the cultured CD4+ T cells. Oncomine TCR Beta libraries made from cultured CD4+ T cells were pooled using unique dual indexes and sequenced on an Illumina iSeq 100. In the source study's methods: Non-productive sequences were removed, and CDR3s that did not start with C, did not end with F or W, or were shorter than 7 amino acids were discarded. Antigen-specific clonotypes were identified using the MANAFEST web application through comparison of peptide-stimulated wells with reference and other culture wells. For a clone to be called positive, the clone needed an FDR below 0.05, an odds ratio above 5, and a productive frequency above 0.1% in at least two of three replicate wells. A clonotype was classed as cross-reactive if the clonotype showed significant expansion both in SARS-CoV-2 spike wells and in at least one common cold coronavirus spike condition. Levenshtein distances (stringdist) and unrooted phylogenetic trees (ape) in R version 3.6.1 were used to assess CDR3 homology. TCRdb trimmed the raw reads at Q25, called clones with MiXCR and kept productive beta chains. Rows with one shared CDR3 protein collapse into an entry with the most common genes and DNA. V and J calls and clone size were set by TCRdb, not the authors. The sample table contains more than 15,000 distinct CDR3 sequences; only one count was recorded for 72% of them. The ten largest clones capture 17% of the sample.

Reading the label with the study, this specimen's treatment or condition is: approximately nine-day PBMC culture with coronavirus spike peptide pools or control peptides (ViraFEST assay). The ViraFEST assay, used in the study, expanded antigen-specific T cells with peptide pools and then identified the expanded clonotypes through TCR sequencing. Positive SARS-CoV-2 PCR tests in the convalescent patients dated from March to December 2020, before Alpha, Beta and Delta variants emerged in the United States. Under 2.5 million PBMCs per well were cultured in IMDM with 5% human AB serum and about 9.7 IU/ml IL-2, plus 10 ug/ml peptide pools. On days 3 and 7, half of the culture medium was replaced with fresh IL-2-containing medium. CD4+ T cells were isolated after roughly 9 days of culture through negative selection using the EasySep CD4+ T cell isolation kit. Ficoll-Paque Plus gradient centrifugation was used to isolate PBMCs from whole blood, and the isolated PBMCs were then either used fresh or cryopreserved at -140C. In general, triplicate wells were set up for every culture condition.

The CDR3 sequence holds 14 residues, the cysteine and phenylalanine included. Only CDR3 DNA remains: 42 bases, in frame from the first base. At the junction V is shortened by 0 bases and J by 2 bases; bases outside the gene matches: 0. The germline V gene provides CDR1 KGHSH and CDR2 LQKENI. The receptor chain draws on TRBV18 and TRBJ2-5, with 7 bases matching TRBD1. The specimen was CD4+ T cells from blood, cultured in vitro. The TCR comes from a human donor who had recovered from COVID-19. The nucleotide sequence reads TGTGCCAGCTCACCACCGGGACAGCAAGAGACCCAGTACTTC. Its coded protein is CASSPPGQQETQYF.